The following is a T cell receptor beta chain sequence with its context. This sample was taken from a study of blood T cell repertoires in COVID-19. Study overall: Collection of acute and convalescent COVID-19 samples took place in the United States, Italy and Spain. Nucleic acid was either cDNA or gDNA, and it came from T cells, B-cell-depleted T cells, or PBMCs.

Trimming removed 1 base at V and 5 bases at J, with 17 bases between. This CDR3 has 15 residues. CDR1 is SQVTM and CDR2 is ANQGSEA in the germline V gene. Original analysis: Nucleated cell number was recorded as an estimate derived from reference gene primer amplification. Assay used: immunoSEQ multiplex PCR; TCRdb lists only in-frame clones, some missing. D and trimming come from the DNA, and the V and J calls and clone size come from that table. The sample consists of roughly 63,000 clones, about 87% of them appearing once. The TCR originated in a man in his fifties or sixties with acute or convalescent COVID-19. This sequence joins TRBV29-1 and TRBJ1-1; D uncertain. The sequenced material came from peripheral blood. Here the CDR3 DNA reads TGCAGCGTTGAAGCGCCCCCCTCAGCGAGAACTGAAGCTTTCTTT. It specifies CSVEAPPSARTEAFF.